The rows below give T cell receptor beta chains drawn from one sample of a study of shared T cell receptors in the human thymus. This table comes from immunoSEQ multiplex PCR, and its TCRdb copy is limited to in-frame clones, with some not included. The sample carries 650,000 to 950,000 clones, roughly 88% recorded once. The same sample was also studied in work on human thymus T cells.

Sequencing input: thymocytes. The receptors were sampled from a girl under two years old with a congenital heart defect. Each CDR3 is given with its conserved first and last residue. D genes are given only for firm matches. Not every row has a clone size; where given, it reads once, few, many or a size class.

size	V	D	J	CDR3	DNA
once	TRBV14	TRBD1	TRBJ2-1	CASSPGTGLDNEQFF	TGTGCCAGCAGCCCCGGGACAGGGTTGGACAATGAGCAGTTCTTC
NA	TRBV6-1	NA	TRBJ1-2	CASSPGDSYGYTF	TGTGCCAGCAGTCCCGGAGATTCCTATGGCTACACCTTC
NA	TRBV4-1	TRBD1	TRBJ2-7	CASSQEVLEQGCYEQYF	TGCGCCAGCAGCCAAGAAGTTCTGGAACAGGGGTGCTACGAGCAGTACTTC
NA	TRBV4-1	NA	TRBJ1-3	CASSPVGWSDLGNTIYF	TGCGCCAGCAGCCCTGTGGGCTGGTCCGACCTTGGAAACACCATATATTTT
NA	TRBV5-6	NA	TRBJ1-2	CASNPDRRVGYTF	TGTGCCAGCAACCCCGACCGACGGGTAGGCTACACCTTC
NA	TRBV29-1	NA	TRBJ1-2	CSVTNSDRKFNYGYTF	TGCAGCGTTACCAATAGTGACAGAAAATTTAACTATGGCTACACCTTC
NA	TRBV5-4	TRBD1	TRBJ2-4	CASSFLEQGKTKNIQYF	TGTGCCAGCAGCTTTCTTGAACAGGGGAAGACCAAAAACATTCAGTACTTC
NA	TRBV5-4	NA	TRBJ1-2	CASSFERVDGYTF	TGTGCCAGCAGCTTTGAACGAGTGGATGGCTACACCTTC
NA	TRBV6-5	NA	TRBJ1-1	CASSYDMAAEAFF	TGTGCCAGCAGTTACGATATGGCAGCTGAAGCTTTCTTT
NA	TRBV27	NA	TRBJ2-1	CASSLSKRHRSSYNEQFF	TGTGCCAGCAGTTTATCAAAGCGACACAGGAGCTCCTACAATGAGCAGTTCTTC
NA	TRBV7-4	TRBD1	TRBJ1-1	CASSLTGVRTEAFF	TGTGCCAGCAGCTTAACAGGGGTTCGGACTGAAGCTTTCTTT
NA	TRBV14	NA	TRBJ1-1	CASSRQTREAFF	TGTGCCAGCAGCCGACAAACCCGCGAAGCTTTCTTT
NA	TRBV6-6	TRBD1	TRBJ1-5	CASRVTGGSNQPQHF	TGTGCCAGCAGGGTAACAGGGGGAAGCAATCAGCCCCAGCATTTT
NA	TRBV30	NA	TRBJ1-6	CAWNLANSPLHF	TGTGCCTGGAATCTGGCCAATTCCCCCCTCCACTTT
NA	TRBV4-1	TRBD2	TRBJ2-1	CASSQPPSGTSIGNEQFF	TGCGCCAGCAGCCAACCACCGTCCGGGACTAGCATAGGGAATGAGCAGTTCTTC
NA	TRBV29-1	TRBD1	TRBJ2-1	CSVGRDRGLSPLYNEQFF	TGCAGCGTCGGACGGGACAGGGGGCTGAGTCCCCTTTACAATGAGCAGTTCTTC
NA	TRBV2	TRBD2	TRBJ2-3	CASRQTSGGEYTDTQYF	TGTGCCAGCCGGCAGACTAGCGGGGGTGAATACACAGATACGCAGTATTTT
NA	TRBV5-1	NA	TRBJ2-7	CASSLADSGDATYEQYF	TGCGCCAGCAGCTTGGCCGATTCAGGGGATGCTACCTACGAGCAGTACTTC
NA	TRBV28	TRBD2	TRBJ2-5	CASSIREGGFQETQYF	TGTGCCAGCAGTATCCGGGAGGGAGGGTTCCAAGAGACCCAGTACTTC
NA	TRBV5-6	TRBD1	TRBJ2-1	CASSPGDREWWNEQFF	TGTGCCAGCAGCCCTGGGGACAGGGAATGGTGGAATGAGCAGTTCTTC
NA	TRBV4-1	NA	TRBJ2-2	CASSQGGGGAVNTGELFF	TGCGCCAGCAGCCAAGGGGGGGGCGGGGCTGTGAACACCGGGGAGCTGTTTTTT
NA	TRBV5-5	NA	TRBJ1-1	CASSLDQSSQNTEAFF	TGTGCCAGCAGCTTGGATCAGTCGTCCCAGAACACTGAAGCTTTCTTT
few	TRBV5-6	TRBD1	TRBJ1-3	CASSLDGQDGNTIYF	TGTGCCAGCAGCCTAGATGGACAGGATGGAAACACCATATATTTT
NA	TRBV28	NA	TRBJ1-2	CASSTAGGYTF	TGTGCCAGCAGTACTGCCGGGGGCTACACCTTC
NA	TRBV5-8	NA	TRBJ1-4	CASSREPQGIRLRKLFF	TGTGCCAGCAGCAGAGAACCTCAGGGGATTAGGCTGAGGAAACTGTTTTTT
NA	TRBV5-4	TRBD1	TRBJ2-1	CASSLGGKDFFFYNEQFF	TGTGCCAGCAGCCTAGGGGGCAAGGACTTCTTCTTCTACAATGAGCAGTTCTTC
NA	TRBV18	TRBD1	TRBJ2-2	CASSKTGTGELFF	TGTGCCAGCTCAAAGACAGGGACCGGGGAGCTGTTTTTT
once	TRBV9	TRBD1	TRBJ1-5	CASSDRDRGIMARNQPQHF	TGTGCCAGCAGCGACCGGGACAGGGGGATAATGGCTAGGAATCAGCCCCAGCATTTT
NA	TRBV5-1	NA	TRBJ2-6	CASSPTTAQPSPSGANVLTF	TGCGCCAGCAGCCCAACTACCGCCCAGCCCTCCCCCTCTGGGGCCAACGTCCTGACTTTC
NA	TRBV5-1	TRBD1	TRBJ1-6	CASSLVGQVNSPLHF	TGCGCCAGCAGCTTGGTTGGACAGGTTAATTCACCCCTCCACTTT
NA	TRBV2	NA	TRBJ1-1	CATLPCGTFF	TGTGCCACCCTACCCTGCGGGACTTTCTTT
few	TRBV18	NA	TRBJ1-3	CASSPRSDGSSSGNTIYF	TGTGCCAGCTCACCCCGGAGCGATGGGTCTAGCTCTGGAAACACCATATATTTT
NA	TRBV5-1	TRBD2	TRBJ2-7	CASSGSGGTSYEQYF	TGCGCCAGCAGCGGTAGCGGGGGGACCTCCTACGAGCAGTACTTC
once	TRBV11-2	NA	TRBJ2-7	CASSALIFRRQGRVYEQYF	TGTGCCAGCAGCGCTCTAATATTTAGGCGGCAGGGGAGGGTCTACGAGCAGTACTTC
NA	TRBV5-1	TRBD2	TRBJ2-3	CASSPGGTERTDTQYF	TGCGCCAGCAGCCCGGGAGGCACAGAACGCACAGATACGCAGTATTTT
NA	TRBV5-4	TRBD2	TRBJ2-3	CASSLPSGGSTDTQYF	TGTGCCAGCAGCTTGCCCTCGGGGGGGAGCACAGATACGCAGTATTTT